This passage covers 8 T cell receptor beta chains from one sample sequenced in a study of T cell changes during pregnancy in multiple sclerosis. Clones were sequenced by immunoSEQ multiplex PCR, and TCRdb holds only the in-frame ones, with some missing. The sample lists 55,000 to 65,000 clones; about 92% were seen once. This specimen consisted of peripheral blood, obtained in the first trimester of pregnancy. These TCRs come from a female donor with multiple sclerosis, enrolled in a pregnancy study.

In DNA, the CDR3 is TGTGCCAGCAGTTACGGACAGGGGTGGGACTATGGCTACACCTTC. It yields the protein CASSYGQGWDYGYTF. J is TRBJ1-2 and V is TRBV6-6, with 9 bases lining up with TRBD1. The length of the CDR3 is 15 residues. Germline trimming cut 2 bases from V and 3 bases from J; bases unmatched to any gene: 4. Per germline, CDR1 MNHNY and CDR2 SVGAGI (reference sequence).

V usage is TRBV2 and J usage is TRBJ2-2, with D possibly being TRBD2 (5 bases). V lost 4 bases to trimming and J lost 1 base, with 13 bases between them. This CDR3 contains 16 residues. Looked up from germline, CDR1 is SNHLY and CDR2 is FYNNEI. CDR3 nucleotide sequence: TGTGCCAGCAGTGCCGGGGAGTTGCTGAACACCGGGGAGCTGTTTTTT. Translated: CASSAGELLNTGELFF.

The chain couples TRBV9 to TRBJ2-1, with 8 bases matching TRBD2. Trimming took 7 bases from V and 8 from J; bases not matched to a gene: 14. The CDR3 is 15 amino acids. CDR1 and CDR2 (germline): SGDLS, YYNGEE. The chain's CDR3 is CASATRSGAGDEQFF. The CDR3 nucleotides are TGTGCCAGCGCGACTCGTAGCGGGGCTGGGGATGAGCAGTTCTTC.

The chain joins TRBV30 to TRBJ2-7; unclear D gene. The germline V gene has CDR1 GTSNPN and CDR2 SVGIG (reference sequence). The V end was cut by 1 base, the J end by 5 bases, with 12 bases between. This CDR3 has 13 residues. CDR3 nucleotides: TGTGCCTGGAGTGATACTGTCGTAGACGAGCAGTACTTC. It encodes CAWSDTVVDEQYF.

This clone was counted once. V is TRBV12-5 and J is TRBJ1-1; a possible D gene is TRBD1 (6 bases). This CDR3 region has 14 residues. V was clipped by 6 bases and J by 7 bases, with 18 bases between them. Germline V gene sequence: CDR1 LGHNT, CDR2 FRNRAP. DNA for the CDR3: TGTGCTAGTGGACCAAACGTACAGGGTTTTGAAGCTTTCTTT. It yields the protein CASGPNVQGFEAFF.

The genes are TRBV12-5 and TRBJ2-3, with 9 nucleotides matching TRBD2. Per the germline V gene, CDR1 is LGHNT and CDR2 is FRNRAP. V lost 5 bases, J lost 4 bases, and 4 bases stayed unmatched. The CDR3 contains 14 residues. CDR3 sequence: CASGPRGGADTQYF. DNA of the CDR3: TGTGCTAGTGGTCCCCGCGGGGGGGCAGATACGCAGTATTTT.

The chain combines TRBV7-9 with TRBJ1-1; 8 nucleotides agree with TRBD1. The germline gives CDR1 SEHNR, CDR2 FQNEAQ (reference sequence). The CDR3 length is 16 residues. With V trimmed by 3 bases and J by 4 bases, 10 bases remained unmatched. The DNA of the CDR3 is TGTGCCAGCAGCTTTTTCAGGGGGCGGTGGGGCACTGAAGCTTTCTTT. Translation: CASSFFRGRWGTEAFF.

The chain recombines TRBV23-1 with TRBJ2-1; 7 bases are a match to TRBD1. TRBV23-1 is designated an ORF whose function remains uncertain. The length of the CDR3 is 14 residues. V shed 6 bases, J shed 8 bases, and the junction held 10 bases outside the gene matches. CDR3 sequence: CASRSSGGRDEQFF. The CDR3, as DNA: TGCGCCAGCAGATCTTCAGGGGGACGGGATGAGCAGTTCTTC.